Here is one T cell receptor beta chain with its context. This specimen belongs to a study of T cell responses to AZD1222 COVID-19 vaccine. The CDR3 is made up of 12 amino acids. Trimming removed 6 bases at V and 0 bases at J, with 3 bases between. The germline gives CDR1 SGHRS, CDR2 YFSETQ. Data came from immunoSEQ multiplex PCR; TCRdb stores just in-frame clones and leaves some out. The sample has roughly 99,000 clones; roughly 87% are singletons. The input for sequencing was peripheral blood, taken on day 0 of AZD1222 vaccination. The rearrangement uses TRBV5-1 and TRBJ2-2; D remains unclear. The TCR comes from an adult in good health. DNA of the CDR3: TGCGCCAGCACCCCGAACACCGGGGAGCTGTTTTTT. This encodes CASTPNTGELFF.